This T cell receptor beta chain was recorded in a study of blood T cell repertoires in COVID-19. Study details: Researchers got acute and convalescent COVID-19 samples from the United States, Italy and Spain. PBMCs, B-cell-depleted T cells, or T cells provided the cDNA or gDNA that made up the material.

As processed by the authors: Amplified reference gene primers provided the basis for estimating nucleated cell counts. The table came from immunoSEQ multiplex PCR; TCRdb's copy has only in-frame clones and leaves some out. V and J calls and clone size come straight from that table; D and trimming were deduced from the DNA. The data hold over 200,000 clones, with roughly 86% observed a single time. Germline CDR1 is SGHTA and CDR2 is FQGNSA. V dropped 2 bases and J dropped 4 bases, with 14 bases sitting between them. The CDR3 runs 15 residues. V is TRBV7-2 and J is TRBJ1-2; possible D gene TRBD1, 5 bases. Sequencing used peripheral blood. The clonotype originates from a woman aged 60-70 years with acute or convalescent COVID-19. DNA for the CDR3: TGTGCCAGCAGCTTAAGCCCGCAGGGTAGCTATGGCTACACCTTC. Translation gives CASSLSPQGSYGYTF.